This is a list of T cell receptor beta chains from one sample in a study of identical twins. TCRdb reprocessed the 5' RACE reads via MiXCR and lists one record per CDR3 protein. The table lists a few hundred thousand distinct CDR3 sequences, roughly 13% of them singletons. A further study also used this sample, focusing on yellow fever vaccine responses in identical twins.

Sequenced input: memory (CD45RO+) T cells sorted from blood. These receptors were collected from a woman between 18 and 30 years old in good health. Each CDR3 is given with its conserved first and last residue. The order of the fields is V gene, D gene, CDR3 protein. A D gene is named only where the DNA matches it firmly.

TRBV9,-,CASSETGRTEAFF
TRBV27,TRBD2,CASSSGPGGIQYF
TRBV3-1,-,CASSQAETQYF
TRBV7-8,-,CASSVDLNNEQFF
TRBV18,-,CASSPLPGNQPQHF
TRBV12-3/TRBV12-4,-,CASSLPGGGEAFF
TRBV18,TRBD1,CASSSAGTGFTDTQYF
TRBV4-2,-,CASSQDRDRSSSYNEQFF
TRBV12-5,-,CASGNPGEYPQNIQYF
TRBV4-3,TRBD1,CASSLTGATINYGYTF
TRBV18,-,CASSPPLTDEQYF
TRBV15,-,CATSRGTSGPGELFF
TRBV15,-,CATSREAKVAETQYF
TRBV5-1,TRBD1,CASSLAGQRVSEAFF
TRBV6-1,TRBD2,CASSPPAGGPGDTQYF
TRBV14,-,CASSQVFSGTGANVLTF
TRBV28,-,CASSEGGYNNEQFF
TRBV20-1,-,CSARVGRDFYEQYF
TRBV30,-,CAWSPLETQYF
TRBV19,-,CASSIVLAAGEQFF
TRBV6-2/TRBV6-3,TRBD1,CASTWTGPQETQYF
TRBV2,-,CASNGGFNQPQHF
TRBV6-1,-,CASMTDSGGYNEQFF
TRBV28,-,CASTLGGGQTDTQYF
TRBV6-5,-,CASSLGAGRLQTEAFF
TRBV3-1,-,CASSHGGVADTQYF
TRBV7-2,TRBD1,CASTNSGTGLAKNIQYF
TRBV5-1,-,CASSLVLSNTGELFF
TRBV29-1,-,CSVVNTEAFF
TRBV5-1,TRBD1,CASSLHGQGGLNTEAFF
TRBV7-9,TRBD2,CASSFKRGGQETQYF
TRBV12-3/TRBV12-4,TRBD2,CASSLGGGKTQYF
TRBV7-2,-,CASSLGILTYEQYF
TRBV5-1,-,CASSSSGFPGTDTQYF
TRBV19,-,CASSPGSGGTGELFF
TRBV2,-,CASGVARGGEQFF
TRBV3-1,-,CASSQVSEQYF
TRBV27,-,CASSTQGGGQETQYF
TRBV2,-,CASRARGFAYEQYF
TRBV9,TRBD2,CASSVSSLAGGMYEQYF
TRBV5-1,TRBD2,CASSLSSGRGLSYNEQFF
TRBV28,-,CASSLVMGGHEQFF
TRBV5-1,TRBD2,CASSLVPAGVRGDEQFF